The T cell receptor beta chain described here comes from a study of blood T cells in healthy people across ages. The V and J ends lost 6 bases and 10 bases respectively, with 9 bases between them. This CDR3 has 10 amino acids. Germline V gene sequence: CDR1 ENHRY, CDR2 SYGVKD. For the second PCR, which ran for 7 to 11 cycles, a sample-barcoded 5' primer and a J-beta primer mix were used. Via MiXCR, TCRdb re-called the 5' RACE reads, giving one row per CDR3 protein. The sample yields 750,000 to 1,000,000 distinct CDR3 sequences, almost 30% seen once. Concerning this clonotype: The antigen is undetermined.

General observations from the study: Comparison with aged donors showed that long-lived donors had more naive CD4+ cells and higher diversity. It was not possible, with unsorted PBMCs, to conclusively compare naive and antigen-experienced cells.

The data also belong to a second study, concerning T cells of mothers and their children.

This TCR came from a woman between 40 and 55 years old in good health. This chain connects TRBV10-3 to TRBJ1-2; a possible D gene is TRBD1 (5 bases). Sequencing input: blood. The CDR3 loop reads CAISPGYYTF. CDR3 nucleotide sequence: TGTGCCATCAGCCCAGGGTACTACACCTTC.